The entry that follows covers one T cell receptor (beta chain) sequence. These data are taken from a study of cytomegalovirus exposure and HLA in healthy donors. Study as a whole: In an early release, HLA-typed donors contributed roughly 85 million unique TCR sequences.

The PCR had 60 Vbeta and 13 Jbeta primers. Profiled with immunoSEQ multiplex PCR; TCRdb holds only in-frame clones, not every one. Of about 110,000 clones in the sample, roughly three quarters were seen once. The sequenced material came from PBMCs. The TCR originated in a young man in good health and CMV-seronegative.

The chain's CDR3 is CSVTPGQGLQETQYF. As DNA, the CDR3 is TGCAGCGTTACCCCTGGACAGGGTCTCCAAGAGACCCAGTACTTC. The V call is TRBV29-1, the J call TRBJ2-5, with 8 bases matching TRBD1. The germline V gene has CDR1 SQVTM and CDR2 ANQGSEA. The V segment lost 5 bases and the J segment 1 base; nucleotides outside the gene matches: 9. The CDR3 extends over 15 amino acids.